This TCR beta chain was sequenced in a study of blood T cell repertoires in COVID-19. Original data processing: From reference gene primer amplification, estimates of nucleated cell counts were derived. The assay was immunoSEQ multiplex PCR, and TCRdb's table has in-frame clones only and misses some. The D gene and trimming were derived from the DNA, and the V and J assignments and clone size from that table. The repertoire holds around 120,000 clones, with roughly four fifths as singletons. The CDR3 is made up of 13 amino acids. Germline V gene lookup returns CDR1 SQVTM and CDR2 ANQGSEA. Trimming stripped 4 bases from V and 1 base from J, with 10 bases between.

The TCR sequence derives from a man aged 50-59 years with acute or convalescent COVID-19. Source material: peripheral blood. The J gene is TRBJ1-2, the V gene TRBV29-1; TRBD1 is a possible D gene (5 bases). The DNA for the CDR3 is TGCAGCGTTGTCAGGGAGGGTAACTATGGCTACACCTTC. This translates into CSVVREGNYGYTF.